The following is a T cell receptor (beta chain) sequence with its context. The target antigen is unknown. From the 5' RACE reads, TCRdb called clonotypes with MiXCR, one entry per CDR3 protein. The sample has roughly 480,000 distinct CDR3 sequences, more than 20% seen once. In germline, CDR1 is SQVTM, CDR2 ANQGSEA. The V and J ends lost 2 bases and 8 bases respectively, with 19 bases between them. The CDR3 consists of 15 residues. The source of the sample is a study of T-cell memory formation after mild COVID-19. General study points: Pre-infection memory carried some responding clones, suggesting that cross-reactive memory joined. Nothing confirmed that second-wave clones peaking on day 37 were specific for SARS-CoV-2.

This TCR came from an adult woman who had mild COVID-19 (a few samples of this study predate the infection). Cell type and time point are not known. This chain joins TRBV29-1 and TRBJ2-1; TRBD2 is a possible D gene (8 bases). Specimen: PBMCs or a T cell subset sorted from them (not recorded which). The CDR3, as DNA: TGCAGCGTTGAATTGGACCCGGGAGGGGGCGATGAGCAGTTCTTC. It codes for CSVELDPGGGDEQFF.